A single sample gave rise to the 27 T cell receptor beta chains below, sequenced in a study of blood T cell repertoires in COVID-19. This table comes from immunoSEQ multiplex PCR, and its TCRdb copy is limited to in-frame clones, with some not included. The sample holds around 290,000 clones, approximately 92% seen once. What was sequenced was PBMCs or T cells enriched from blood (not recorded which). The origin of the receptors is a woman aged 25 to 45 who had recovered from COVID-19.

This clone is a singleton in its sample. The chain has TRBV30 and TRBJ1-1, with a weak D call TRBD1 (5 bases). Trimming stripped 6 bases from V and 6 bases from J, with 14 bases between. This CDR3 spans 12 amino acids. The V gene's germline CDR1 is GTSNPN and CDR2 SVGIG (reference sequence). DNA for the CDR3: TGTGCCTGTCCCCGGGGGGTGGCTGAAGCTTTCTTT. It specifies CACPRGVAEAFF.

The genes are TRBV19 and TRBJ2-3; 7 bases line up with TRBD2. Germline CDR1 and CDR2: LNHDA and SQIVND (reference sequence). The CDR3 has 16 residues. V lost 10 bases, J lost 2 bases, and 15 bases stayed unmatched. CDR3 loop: CATQKVGRGPTDTQYF. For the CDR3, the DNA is TGTGCCACCCAAAAGGTGGGGAGGGGACCCACAGATACGCAGTATTTT.

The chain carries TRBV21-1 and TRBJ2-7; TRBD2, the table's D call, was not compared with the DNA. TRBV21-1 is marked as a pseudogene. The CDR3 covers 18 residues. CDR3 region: CASSMACSSGSSSYEQYF. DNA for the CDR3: TGTGCCAGCAGCATGGCGTGCTCTAGCGGGAGTAGCTCCTACGAGCAGTACTTC.

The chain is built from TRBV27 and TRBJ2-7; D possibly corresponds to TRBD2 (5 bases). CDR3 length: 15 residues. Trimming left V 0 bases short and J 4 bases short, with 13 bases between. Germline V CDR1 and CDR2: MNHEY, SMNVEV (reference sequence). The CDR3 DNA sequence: TGTGCCAGCAGTTTATCCACGGGAAGGTTGTACGAGCAGTACTTC. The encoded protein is CASSLSTGRLYEQYF.

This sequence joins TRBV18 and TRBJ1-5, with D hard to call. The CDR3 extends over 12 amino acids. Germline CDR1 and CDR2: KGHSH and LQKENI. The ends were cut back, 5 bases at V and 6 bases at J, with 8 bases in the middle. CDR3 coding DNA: TGTGCCAGCTCAAATTCGGGTCAGCCCCAGCATTTT. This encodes CASSNSGQPQHF.

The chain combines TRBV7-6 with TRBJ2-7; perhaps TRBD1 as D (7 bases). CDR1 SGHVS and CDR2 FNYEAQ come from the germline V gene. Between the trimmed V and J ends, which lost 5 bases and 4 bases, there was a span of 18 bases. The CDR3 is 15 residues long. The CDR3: CASSAEGRGPYEQYF. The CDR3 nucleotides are TGTGCCAGCAGCGCGGAGGGTAGGGGGCCGTACGAGCAGTACTTC.

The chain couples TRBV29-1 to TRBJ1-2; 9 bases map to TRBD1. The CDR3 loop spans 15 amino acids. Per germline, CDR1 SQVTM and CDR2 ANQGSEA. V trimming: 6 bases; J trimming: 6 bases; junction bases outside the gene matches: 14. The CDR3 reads CSVKVTGGPYDGYTF. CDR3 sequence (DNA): TGCAGCGTCAAAGTGACAGGGGGACCATACGATGGCTACACCTTC.

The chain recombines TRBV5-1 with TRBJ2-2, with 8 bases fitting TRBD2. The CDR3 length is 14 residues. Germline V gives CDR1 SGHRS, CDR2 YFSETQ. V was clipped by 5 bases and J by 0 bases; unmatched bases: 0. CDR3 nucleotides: TGCGCCAGCAGTAGCGGGACGAACACCGGGGAGCTGTTTTTT. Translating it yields CASSSGTNTGELFF. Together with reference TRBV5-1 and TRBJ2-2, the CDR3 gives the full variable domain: KAGVTQTPRYLIKTRGQQVTLSCSPISGHRSVSWYQQTPGQGLQFLFEYFSETQRNKGNFPGRFSGRQFSNSRSEMNVSTLELGDSALYLCASSSGTNTGELFFGEGSRLTVL.

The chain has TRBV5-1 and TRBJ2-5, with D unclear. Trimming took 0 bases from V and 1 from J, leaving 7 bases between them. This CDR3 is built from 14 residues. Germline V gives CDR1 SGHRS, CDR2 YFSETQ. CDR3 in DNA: TGCGCCAGCAGCTTGGACTACCCCCAAGAGACCCAGTACTTC. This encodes CASSLDYPQETQYF.

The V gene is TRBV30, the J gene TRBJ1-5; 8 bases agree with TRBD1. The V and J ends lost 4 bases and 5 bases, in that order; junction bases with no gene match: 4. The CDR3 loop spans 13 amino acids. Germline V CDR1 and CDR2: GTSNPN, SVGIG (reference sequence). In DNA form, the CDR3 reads TGTGCCTGGACAGGGGGCCTAGATCAGCCCCAGCATTTT. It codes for CAWTGGLDQPQHF.

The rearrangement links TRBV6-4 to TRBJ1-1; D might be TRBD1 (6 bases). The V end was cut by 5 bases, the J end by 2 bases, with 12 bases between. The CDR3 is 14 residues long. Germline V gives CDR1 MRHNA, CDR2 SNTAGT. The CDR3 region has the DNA TGTGCCAGCAGTCTGGACAGCTCCAACACTGAAGCTTTCTTT. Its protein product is CASSLDSSNTEAFF.

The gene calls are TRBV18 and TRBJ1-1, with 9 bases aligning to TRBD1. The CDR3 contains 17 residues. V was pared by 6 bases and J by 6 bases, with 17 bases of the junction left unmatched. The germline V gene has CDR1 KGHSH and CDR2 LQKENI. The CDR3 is CASSLQGRGTGFSEAFF. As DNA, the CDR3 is TGTGCCAGCTCCTTACAGGGGCGAGGGACAGGGTTTTCTGAAGCTTTCTTT.

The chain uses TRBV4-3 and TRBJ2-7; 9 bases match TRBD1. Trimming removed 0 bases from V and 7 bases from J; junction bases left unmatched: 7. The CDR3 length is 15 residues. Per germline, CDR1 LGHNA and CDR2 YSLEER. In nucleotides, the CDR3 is TGCGCCAGCAGCCAAGATATGGGACAGGGAGAAGAGCAGTACTTC. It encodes CASSQDMGQGEEQYF.

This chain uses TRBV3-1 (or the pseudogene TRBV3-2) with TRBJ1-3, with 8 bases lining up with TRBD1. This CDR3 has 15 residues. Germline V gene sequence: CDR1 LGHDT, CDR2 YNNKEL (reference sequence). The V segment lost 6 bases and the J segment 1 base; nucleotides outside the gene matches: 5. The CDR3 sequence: CASRPDRASGNTIYF. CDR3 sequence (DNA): TGTGCCAGCAGACCGGACAGGGCATCTGGAAACACCATATATTTT.

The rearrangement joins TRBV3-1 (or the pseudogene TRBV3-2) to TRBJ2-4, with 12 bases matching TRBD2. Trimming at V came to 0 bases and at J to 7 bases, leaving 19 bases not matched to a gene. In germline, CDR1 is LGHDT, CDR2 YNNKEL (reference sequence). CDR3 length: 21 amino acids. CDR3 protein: CASSQDPSGRGGSSQSNIQYF. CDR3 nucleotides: TGTGCCAGCAGCCAAGACCCTAGCGGGAGGGGGGGGTCGAGCCAAAGCAACATTCAGTACTTC.

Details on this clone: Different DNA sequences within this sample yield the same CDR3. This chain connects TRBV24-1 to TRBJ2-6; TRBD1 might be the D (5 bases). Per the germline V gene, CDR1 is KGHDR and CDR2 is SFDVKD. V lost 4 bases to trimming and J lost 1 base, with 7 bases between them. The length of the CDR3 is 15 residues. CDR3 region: CATSDRVSGANVLTF. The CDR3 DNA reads TGTGCCACCAGTGACAGGGTTTCTGGGGCCAACGTCCTGACTTTC.

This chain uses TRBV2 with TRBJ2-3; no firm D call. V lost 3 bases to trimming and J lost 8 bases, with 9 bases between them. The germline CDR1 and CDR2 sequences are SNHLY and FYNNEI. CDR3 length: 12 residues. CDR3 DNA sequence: TGTGCCAGCAGTGACGACTCTGGTACGCAGTATTTT. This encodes CASSDDSGTQYF.

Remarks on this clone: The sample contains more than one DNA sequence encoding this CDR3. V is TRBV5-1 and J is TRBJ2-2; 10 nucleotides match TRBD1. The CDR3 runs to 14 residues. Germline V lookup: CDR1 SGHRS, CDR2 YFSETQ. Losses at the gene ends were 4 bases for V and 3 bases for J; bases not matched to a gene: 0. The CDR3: CASSGTGDTGELFF. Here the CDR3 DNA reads TGCGCCAGCAGCGGGACAGGGGACACCGGGGAGCTGTTTTTT. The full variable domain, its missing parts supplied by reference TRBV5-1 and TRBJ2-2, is KAGVTQTPRYLIKTRGQQVTLSCSPISGHRSVSWYQQTPGQGLQFLFEYFSETQRNKGNFPGRFSGRQFSNSRSEMNVSTLELGDSALYLCASSGTGDTGELFFGEGSRLTVL.

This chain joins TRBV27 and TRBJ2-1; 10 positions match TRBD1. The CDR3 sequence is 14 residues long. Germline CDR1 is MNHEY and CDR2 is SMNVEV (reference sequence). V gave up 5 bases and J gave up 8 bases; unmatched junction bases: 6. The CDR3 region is CASSPRDRGDEQFF. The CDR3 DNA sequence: TGTGCCAGCAGTCCTCGGGACAGGGGCGATGAGCAGTTCTTC.

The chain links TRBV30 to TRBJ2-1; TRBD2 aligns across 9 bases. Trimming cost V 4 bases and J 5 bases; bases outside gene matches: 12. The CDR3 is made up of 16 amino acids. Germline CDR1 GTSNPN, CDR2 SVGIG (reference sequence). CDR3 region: CAWISPSSGRDNEQFF. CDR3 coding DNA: TGTGCCTGGATTAGCCCTAGTAGCGGGAGAGACAATGAGCAGTTCTTC.

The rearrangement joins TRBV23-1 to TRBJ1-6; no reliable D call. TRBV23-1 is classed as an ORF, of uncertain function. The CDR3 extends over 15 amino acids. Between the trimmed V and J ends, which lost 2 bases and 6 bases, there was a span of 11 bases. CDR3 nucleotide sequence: TGCGCCAGCAGTCAACGTTGGCGGGTTAATTCACCCCTCCACTTT. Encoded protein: CASSQRWRVNSPLHF.

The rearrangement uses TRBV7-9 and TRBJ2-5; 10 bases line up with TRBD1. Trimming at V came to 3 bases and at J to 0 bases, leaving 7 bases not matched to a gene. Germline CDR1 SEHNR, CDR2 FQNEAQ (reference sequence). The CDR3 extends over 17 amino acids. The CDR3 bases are TGTGCCAGCAGCTTTCGGACAGGGGGTTTTTACCAAGAGACCCAGTACTTC. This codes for CASSFRTGGFYQETQYF.

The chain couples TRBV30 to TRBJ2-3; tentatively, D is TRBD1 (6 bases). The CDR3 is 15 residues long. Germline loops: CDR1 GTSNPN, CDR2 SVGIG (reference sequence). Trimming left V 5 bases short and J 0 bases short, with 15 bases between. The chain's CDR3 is CAWETRGSSTDTQYF. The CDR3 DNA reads TGTGCCTGGGAGACCAGGGGTTCTAGCACAGATACGCAGTATTTT.

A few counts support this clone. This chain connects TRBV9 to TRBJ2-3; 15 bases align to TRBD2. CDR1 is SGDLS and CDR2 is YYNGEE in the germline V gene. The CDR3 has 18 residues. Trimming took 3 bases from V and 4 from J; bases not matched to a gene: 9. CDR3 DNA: TGTGCCAGCAGCGGCCCAAGGACTAGCGGGAGGGGAGCAGATACGCAGTATTTT. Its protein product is CASSGPRTSGRGADTQYF.

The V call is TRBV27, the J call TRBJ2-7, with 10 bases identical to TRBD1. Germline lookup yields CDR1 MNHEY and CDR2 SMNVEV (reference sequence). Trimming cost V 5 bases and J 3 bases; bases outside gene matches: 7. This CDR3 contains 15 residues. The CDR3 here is CASSQGQGVIYEQYF. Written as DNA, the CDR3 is TGTGCCAGCAGTCAAGGACAGGGGGTTATCTACGAGCAGTACTTC.

CDR3 residues: CASSYQYEQYF. The CDR3 nucleotides read TGTGCCAGCAGCTATCAGTACGAGCAGTACTTC. The chain carries TRBV7-9 and TRBJ2-7, with D uncertain. This CDR3 has 11 residues. Germline assignment: CDR1 SEHNR and CDR2 FQNEAQ (reference sequence). V was cut by 4 bases and J by 4 bases, with 5 bases left in between.

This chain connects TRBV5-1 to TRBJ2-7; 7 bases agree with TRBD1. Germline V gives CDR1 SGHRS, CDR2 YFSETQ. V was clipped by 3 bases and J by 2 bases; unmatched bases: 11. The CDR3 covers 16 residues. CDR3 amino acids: CASSSYPGQKTYEQYF. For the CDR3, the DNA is TGCGCCAGCAGCTCCTATCCGGGACAGAAAACCTACGAGCAGTACTTC. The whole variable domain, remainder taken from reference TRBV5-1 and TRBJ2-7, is KAGVTQTPRYLIKTRGQQVTLSCSPISGHRSVSWYQQTPGQGLQFLFEYFSETQRNKGNFPGRFSGRQFSNSRSEMNVSTLELGDSALYLCASSSYPGQKTYEQYFGPGTRLTVT.